The rows below give T cell receptor beta chains drawn from one sample of a study of cytomegalovirus exposure and HLA in healthy donors. Assay used: immunoSEQ multiplex PCR; TCRdb lists only in-frame clones, some missing. The profile shows about 160,000 clones, approximately 80% of them singletons. The sample was PBMCs. The source is a man between 25 and 39 years old in good health and CMV-seropositive. The CDR3 runs from the conserved cysteine through the conserved F or W. The order of the fields is V gene, D gene, J gene, clone size, CDR3 DNA, CDR3 protein. D genes are given only for firm matches. Clone size is shown for a subset of rows, as once, few, many or a class of expanded clone.

v_call: TRBV10-3; d_call: TRBD1; j_call: TRBJ2-7; clone_size: NA; cdr3_nt: TGTGCCATCAGTGAGACCGGGACAGGGTACTACGAGCAGTACTTC; cdr3_aa: CAISETGTGYYEQYF
v_call: TRBV12-5; d_call: TRBD2; j_call: TRBJ2-5; clone_size: NA; cdr3_nt: TGTGCTAGTGGTTTATCTAGCGGGGGGGCCCAAGAGACCCAGTACTTC; cdr3_aa: CASGLSSGGAQETQYF
v_call: TRBV11-2; d_call: TRBD2; j_call: TRBJ2-7; clone_size: NA; cdr3_nt: TGTGCCAGCAGCCCCACATCCCGGAAGCGGGGAGCGGGCTACGAGCAGTACTTC; cdr3_aa: CASSPTSRKRGAGYEQYF
v_call: TRBV7-9; d_call: NA; j_call: TRBJ2-7; clone_size: NA; cdr3_nt: TGTGCCAGCAGCTTACCGGGATCGCCCTGGGAGCAGTACTTC; cdr3_aa: CASSLPGSPWEQYF
v_call: TRBV7-3; d_call: TRBD2; j_call: TRBJ2-1; clone_size: NA; cdr3_nt: TGTGCCAGCAGCTTTGGTACCGGGACTAATTTCCCCAGTGAGCAGTTCTTC; cdr3_aa: CASSFGTGTNFPSEQFF
v_call: TRBV9; d_call: TRBD1; j_call: TRBJ2-5; clone_size: once; cdr3_nt: TGTGCCAGCAGCGGGGGACAGGGAGAGACCCAGTACTTC; cdr3_aa: CASSGGQGETQYF
v_call: TRBV6-4; d_call: TRBD1; j_call: TRBJ2-1; clone_size: NA; cdr3_nt: TGTGCCAGCAGTGACTCAGGGACAGGGGGTGGCAATGAGCAGTTCTTC; cdr3_aa: CASSDSGTGGGNEQFF
v_call: TRBV14; d_call: TRBD2; j_call: TRBJ2-7; clone_size: NA; cdr3_nt: TGTGCCAGCAGCCGGACTAGCTACTACGAGCAGTACTTC; cdr3_aa: CASSRTSYYEQYF
v_call: TRBV28; d_call: TRBD1; j_call: TRBJ2-7; clone_size: NA; cdr3_nt: TGTGCCAGCAGTCCAATAGACAGGGAATACGACGAGCAGTACTTC; cdr3_aa: CASSPIDREYDEQYF
v_call: TRBV7-2; d_call: NA; j_call: TRBJ2-7; clone_size: NA; cdr3_nt: TGTGCCAGCAGCCCACCGTCACAGGGTTGGTTCGAGCAGTACTTC; cdr3_aa: CASSPPSQGWFEQYF
v_call: TRBV30; d_call: TRBD1; j_call: TRBJ2-1; clone_size: NA; cdr3_nt: TGTGCCTTGGACAGGCTCAATGAGCAGTTCTTC; cdr3_aa: CALDRLNEQFF
v_call: TRBV4-1; d_call: TRBD2; j_call: TRBJ2-7; clone_size: NA; cdr3_nt: TGCGCCAGCAGCCATACTAGCGGGGGGGCCTCCTACGAGCAGTACTTC; cdr3_aa: CASSHTSGGASYEQYF
v_call: TRBV5-1; d_call: TRBD1; j_call: TRBJ1-1; clone_size: NA; cdr3_nt: TGCGCCAGCAGCCCCGGGACAGGGCGCACTGAAGCTTTCTTT; cdr3_aa: CASSPGTGRTEAFF
v_call: TRBV4-1; d_call: NA; j_call: TRBJ1-5; clone_size: NA; cdr3_nt: TGCGCCAGCAGCCAAGTATCAGGGAACAATCAGCCCCAGCATTTT; cdr3_aa: CASSQVSGNNQPQHF
v_call: TRBV15; d_call: NA; j_call: TRBJ2-7; clone_size: NA; cdr3_nt: TGTGCCACCAGCAGAGACTTCGGGGGCTCCTACGAGCAGTACTTC; cdr3_aa: CATSRDFGGSYEQYF
v_call: TRBV9; d_call: NA; j_call: TRBJ2-5; clone_size: NA; cdr3_nt: TGTGCCAGCAGCCGGTGGAGTCAAGAGACCCAGTACTTC; cdr3_aa: CASSRWSQETQYF
v_call: TRBV19; d_call: NA; j_call: TRBJ1-5; clone_size: NA; cdr3_nt: TGTGCCAGTAGTATAGCCAGGCATAGCAATCAGCCCCAGCATTTT; cdr3_aa: CASSIARHSNQPQHF
v_call: TRBV11-2; d_call: NA; j_call: TRBJ1-4; clone_size: NA; cdr3_nt: TGTGCCAGCAGAATGAGTGAAAAACTGTTTTTT; cdr3_aa: CASRMSEKLFF
v_call: TRBV6-5; d_call: NA; j_call: TRBJ1-1; clone_size: NA; cdr3_nt: TGTGCCAGCAGTAAAGGGGCAAGTGGAACTTTCTTT; cdr3_aa: CASSKGASGTFF
v_call: TRBV25-1; d_call: NA; j_call: TRBJ2-7; clone_size: NA; cdr3_nt: TGTGCCAGCAGTGAAGCGAGACAGGGACTTCTCGAGCAGTACTTC; cdr3_aa: CASSEARQGLLEQYF
v_call: TRBV7-9; d_call: NA; j_call: TRBJ1-4; clone_size: NA; cdr3_nt: TGTGCCAGCAGCCCCAGTGGTCCGTTTGAAAAACTGTTTTTT; cdr3_aa: CASSPSGPFEKLFF
v_call: TRBV4-3; d_call: TRBD1; j_call: TRBJ2-7; clone_size: NA; cdr3_nt: TGCGCCAGCAGCCTCTACACCCCCAAGGGGGCTGTGTCCTACGAGCAGTACTTC; cdr3_aa: CASSLYTPKGAVSYEQYF
v_call: TRBV11-3; d_call: NA; j_call: TRBJ2-1; clone_size: NA; cdr3_nt: TGTGCCAGCAGCAACCCGGTCCGGGACACCTCCAATGAGCAGTTCTTC; cdr3_aa: CASSNPVRDTSNEQFF
v_call: TRBV5-1; d_call: NA; j_call: TRBJ2-2; clone_size: once; cdr3_nt: TGCGCCAGCAGATCCGGACACTACCCCACCGGGGAGCTGTTTTTT; cdr3_aa: CASRSGHYPTGELFF
v_call: TRBV7-9; d_call: NA; j_call: TRBJ1-3; clone_size: NA; cdr3_nt: TGTGCCAGCAGCTTACAAGCCTCTGGAAACACCATATATTTT; cdr3_aa: CASSLQASGNTIYF
v_call: TRBV9; d_call: NA; j_call: TRBJ1-4; clone_size: NA; cdr3_nt: TGTGCCAGCAGTTCAGCGGTTGCAACTAATGAAAAACTGTTTTTT; cdr3_aa: CASSSAVATNEKLFF
v_call: TRBV5-1; d_call: NA; j_call: TRBJ1-1; clone_size: NA; cdr3_nt: TGCGCCAGCAGCCCGGGAGGGATGAACACTGAAGCTTTCTTT; cdr3_aa: CASSPGGMNTEAFF
v_call: TRBV5-1; d_call: TRBD2; j_call: TRBJ2-5; clone_size: NA; cdr3_nt: TGCGCCAGCAGCTTGGGACTAGCGGGGCTGGAGACCCAGTACTTC; cdr3_aa: CASSLGLAGLETQYF
v_call: TRBV11-2; d_call: TRBD1; j_call: TRBJ1-2; clone_size: NA; cdr3_nt: TGTGCCAGCAGGACGGTGCAGGGGGCTGATGGCTACACCTTC; cdr3_aa: CASRTVQGADGYTF
v_call: TRBV4-2; d_call: TRBD2; j_call: TRBJ2-7; clone_size: NA; cdr3_nt: TGTGCCAGCAGCCAAGATTCTAGCGGGGGGACCTACGAGCAGTACTTC; cdr3_aa: CASSQDSSGGTYEQYF
v_call: TRBV4-1; d_call: TRBD1; j_call: TRBJ1-2; clone_size: few; cdr3_nt: TGCGCCAGCAGCCAAGATGACAGGGCGCAGAGCTATGGCTACACCTTC; cdr3_aa: CASSQDDRAQSYGYTF
v_call: TRBV7-2; d_call: NA; j_call: TRBJ2-7; clone_size: NA; cdr3_nt: TGTGCCAGCAGCTTAACTGCAGGCTACGAGCAGTACTTC; cdr3_aa: CASSLTAGYEQYF
v_call: TRBV15; d_call: NA; j_call: TRBJ2-3; clone_size: NA; cdr3_nt: TGTGCCACCAGCAACCCGAGGGATACGCAGTATTTT; cdr3_aa: CATSNPRDTQYF
v_call: TRBV7-2; d_call: NA; j_call: TRBJ2-2; clone_size: NA; cdr3_nt: TGTGCCAGCAGCCGTGGTGTAGACACCGGGGAGCTGTTTTTT; cdr3_aa: CASSRGVDTGELFF
v_call: TRBV9; d_call: TRBD1; j_call: TRBJ1-1; clone_size: once; cdr3_nt: TGTGCCAGCAGCGTGACAGGGGGCACTGAAGCTTTCTTT; cdr3_aa: CASSVTGGTEAFF
v_call: TRBV28; d_call: NA; j_call: TRBJ2-7; clone_size: NA; cdr3_nt: TGTGCCAGCAGTTTAGGGGGCAGGGCCACCTACGAGCAGTACTTC; cdr3_aa: CASSLGGRATYEQYF
v_call: TRBV7-3; d_call: NA; j_call: TRBJ2-7; clone_size: once; cdr3_nt: TGTGCCAGCAGCATGGGCCCTGGCTACGAGCAGTACTTC; cdr3_aa: CASSMGPGYEQYF
v_call: TRBV19; d_call: TRBD1; j_call: TRBJ2-7; clone_size: NA; cdr3_nt: TGTGCCAGTAGTATAGCTTCGGGACAGGGGGCCCCCTACGAGCAGTACTTC; cdr3_aa: CASSIASGQGAPYEQYF
v_call: TRBV2; d_call: NA; j_call: TRBJ1-5; clone_size: NA; cdr3_nt: TGTGCCAGCGGTCGGGACAATCAGCCCCAGCATTTT; cdr3_aa: CASGRDNQPQHF
v_call: TRBV7-9; d_call: NA; j_call: TRBJ2-5; clone_size: once; cdr3_nt: TGTGCCAGCAGCCGGGGGAACGGTGAGACCCAGTACTTC; cdr3_aa: CASSRGNGETQYF
v_call: TRBV5-1; d_call: TRBD1; j_call: TRBJ1-1; clone_size: NA; cdr3_nt: TGCGCCAGCAGCTTGGGGACAGGGAACACTGAAGCTTTCTTT; cdr3_aa: CASSLGTGNTEAFF
v_call: TRBV19; d_call: NA; j_call: TRBJ1-1; clone_size: few; cdr3_nt: TGTGCCAGTAGGGCAGGCCGAAACACTGAAGCTTTCTTT; cdr3_aa: CASRAGRNTEAFF
v_call: TRBV5-1; d_call: NA; j_call: TRBJ2-5; clone_size: NA; cdr3_nt: TGCGCCAGCAGCTTGGGTTGGGCTCGGGAGACCCAGTACTTC; cdr3_aa: CASSLGWARETQYF
v_call: TRBV2; d_call: TRBD1; j_call: TRBJ1-1; clone_size: NA; cdr3_nt: TGTGCCAGCAGTGAAAGGACAGGGTCCACTGAAGCTTTCTTT; cdr3_aa: CASSERTGSTEAFF
v_call: TRBV5-6; d_call: NA; j_call: TRBJ2-7; clone_size: few; cdr3_nt: TGTGCCAGCAGCTCCATACAGGGTCGAGAGCAGTACTTC; cdr3_aa: CASSSIQGREQYF
v_call: TRBV29-1; d_call: NA; j_call: TRBJ1-2; clone_size: few; cdr3_nt: TGCAGCGTTGAAACAGGGACGCTTATCTATGGCTACACCTTC; cdr3_aa: CSVETGTLIYGYTF
v_call: TRBV19; d_call: TRBD1; j_call: TRBJ1-5; clone_size: NA; cdr3_nt: TGTGCCAGTAGTATCTCCCCGTTGACAGGGCCCAATCAGCCCCAGCATTTT; cdr3_aa: CASSISPLTGPNQPQHF
v_call: TRBV4-2; d_call: NA; j_call: TRBJ2-3; clone_size: NA; cdr3_nt: TGTGCCAGCAGCCAAGTTTTCGGGACTGGCACAGATACGCAGTATTTT; cdr3_aa: CASSQVFGTGTDTQYF
v_call: TRBV1; d_call: NA; j_call: TRBJ2-3; clone_size: NA; cdr3_nt: TGCACCAGCAGCCAAGATCATCCTAGCGGGGGACCCACAGATACGCAGTATTTT; cdr3_aa: CTSSQDHPSGGPTDTQYF